This T cell receptor (beta chain) originates from a study of blood T cell repertoires in COVID-19. TCRdb's table, derived via immunoSEQ multiplex PCR, lists solely in-frame clones and lacks some. The sample records 75,000 to 95,000 clones, roughly 78% being singletons. The length of the CDR3 is 14 residues. The germline gives CDR1 MNHEY, CDR2 SVGAGI. Unmatched junction bases numbered 5, after V lost 6 bases and J lost 4 bases. What was sequenced was peripheral blood. The chain uses TRBV6-5 and TRBJ1-5; 8 bases fit TRBD1. The TCR sequence derives from a man in his 60s with COVID-19, enrolled during active disease. The CDR3, as DNA: TGTGCCAGCAGAGGAACAGGGGGAAATCAGCCCCAGCATTTT. This translates into CASRGTGGNQPQHF.